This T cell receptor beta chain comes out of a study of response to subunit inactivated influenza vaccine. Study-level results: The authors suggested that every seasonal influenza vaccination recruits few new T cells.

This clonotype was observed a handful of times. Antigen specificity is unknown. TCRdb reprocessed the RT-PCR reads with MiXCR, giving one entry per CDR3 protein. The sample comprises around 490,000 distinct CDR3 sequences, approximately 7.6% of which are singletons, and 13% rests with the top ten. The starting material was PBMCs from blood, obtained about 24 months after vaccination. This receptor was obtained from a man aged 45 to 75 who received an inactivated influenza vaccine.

CDR3 DNA: TGTGCCAGCAGTCCCCTAGGCGGGAGGGCAAGTGATGAGCAGTTCTTC. Translated: CASSPLGGRASDEQFF. The J gene is TRBJ2-1, the V gene TRBV12-3 or TRBV12-4, with 9 bases matching TRBD2. This CDR3 comprises 16 residues. Losses at the gene ends were 5 bases for V and 8 bases for J; bases not matched to a gene: 13.